The rows below give T cell receptor beta chains drawn from one sample of a study of CD8 T cells in ankylosing spondylitis. One entry per CDR3 protein results from TCRdb running MiXCR on the 5' RACE reads. The table records about 39,000 distinct CDR3 sequences, 9% to 12% of them present only once. Specimen: blood, either unsorted or a sorted T cell fraction (not recorded which). These receptors were collected from a male donor with ankylosing spondylitis or in good health (not recorded which). Each CDR3 is given with its conserved first and last residue. D genes are given only for firm matches. Only part of the rows carry a size: once, few, many, or a class if the clone is expanded.

D	V	size	J	DNA	CDR3
NA	TRBV7-2	many	TRBJ1-5	TGTGCCAGCAGCTTAATCGTCCTTGGCAATCAGCCCCAGCATTTT	CASSLIVLGNQPQHF
TRBD1	TRBV29-1	many	TRBJ2-2	TGCAGCGCCCTGAAGGCCCTGACAGGGGCCAACACCGGGGAGCTGTTTTTT	CSALKALTGANTGELFF
TRBD1	TRBV6-1	many	TRBJ2-2	TGTGCCAGCAGTGAAGGCAGGGGGTGGAACACCGGGGAGCTGTTTTTT	CASSEGRGWNTGELFF
NA	TRBV28	many	TRBJ2-1	TGTGCCAGCAGTTTAGGGGGAGAGAATGAGCAGTTCTTC	CASSLGGENEQFF
NA	TRBV29-1	many	TRBJ1-2	TGCAGCGTTGATGGCAGGGGCGATGGCTACACCTTC	CSVDGRGDGYTF
NA	TRBV29-1	few	TRBJ1-2	TGCAGCGTTGAAGGGACCCGGGACATCCGAGCTAACTATGGCTACACCTTC	CSVEGTRDIRANYGYTF
NA	TRBV4-2	many	TRBJ1-1	TGTGCCAGCAGCCAGACAGAAATGAACACTGAAGCTTTCTTT	CASSQTEMNTEAFF
NA	TRBV15	NA	TRBJ2-4	TGTGCCACCAGCAGACTTGATACGGCGGCCAAAAACATTCAGTACTTC	CATSRLDTAAKNIQYF
TRBD1	TRBV15	many	TRBJ2-7	TGTGCCACCAGCGGAACAGAACAGGGGATCGCCTACGAGCAGTACTTC	CATSGTEQGIAYEQYF
TRBD1	TRBV20-1	many	TRBJ1-6	TGCAGTGCTAGAGAAGACAGGGGCTATTCACCCCTCCACTTT	CSAREDRGYSPLHF
TRBD1	TRBV20-1	few	TRBJ1-5	TGCAGTGCCCACGGGACAGGGGAGTATCAGCCCCAGCATTTT	CSAHGTGEYQPQHF
NA	TRBV6-2/TRBV6-3	NA	TRBJ2-5	TGTGCCAGCAGTTACGAGGGCGGTCTCACCGGGACCCAGTACTTC	CASSYEGGLTGTQYF
TRBD2	TRBV20-1	NA	TRBJ2-7	TGCAGTCCGCGGGAGCGGATCTACGAGCAGTACTTC	CSPRERIYEQYF
NA	TRBV28	many	TRBJ1-5	TGTGCCAGCAGTTTACCGGGGGGGGTTAGCAATCAGCCCCAGCATTTT	CASSLPGGVSNQPQHF
TRBD2	TRBV12-3/TRBV12-4	many	TRBJ2-1	TGTGCCAGCAGGACTAGCGGGGGATTCAATGAGCAGTTCTTC	CASRTSGGFNEQFF
NA	TRBV5-6	many	TRBJ2-1	TGTGCCAGCAGCTTAAAACCCCCCTCTAGTGATGAGCAGTTCTTC	CASSLKPPSSDEQFF
NA	TRBV12-3/TRBV12-4	many	TRBJ2-7	TGTGCCAGCACGTATACCTTTACCTACGAGCAGTACTTC	CASTYTFTYEQYF
NA	TRBV11-2	NA	TRBJ1-4	TGTGCCAGCAGCTCCCCCCCGGGAAAGACAAATGAAAAACTGTTTTTT	CASSSPPGKTNEKLFF
TRBD2	TRBV11-3	few	TRBJ2-1	TGTGCCAGCAGCTCTCTAGCGGGAGGCTACAATGAGCAATTCTTC	CASSSLAGGYNEQFF
NA	TRBV7-9	many	TRBJ1-3	TGTGCCAGCAGCCCCCCTGGCTGGGGAGGGCCTGGAAACACCATATATTTT	CASSPPGWGGPGNTIYF
NA	TRBV6-5	many	TRBJ1-5	TGTGCCAGCAGTTACTCCTCGACTGGTCAGCCCCAGCATTTT	CASSYSSTGQPQHF
NA	TRBV5-4	NA	TRBJ2-7	TGTGCCAGCAGCTTAGAACCGACAGGTCCCTCCTACGAGCAGTACTTC	CASSLEPTGPSYEQYF
TRBD1	TRBV20-1	NA	TRBJ2-2	TGCAGTGCTAGGGACCCAGGGGGACCCGGGGAGCTGTTCTTT	CSARDPGGPGELFF
TRBD1	TRBV9	many	TRBJ2-1	TGTGCCAGCAGTACCGGGACAGGGGTGCTTGAGCAGTTCTTC	CASSTGTGVLEQFF
NA	TRBV19	many	TRBJ1-5	TGTGCCAGTAGTGCACAGGCTAGCAATCAGCCCCAGCATTTT	CASSAQASNQPQHF
NA	TRBV12-3/TRBV12-4	many	TRBJ1-4	TGTGCCAGCAGTCTCGACAGGAGCCGTAATGAAAAACTGTTTTTT	CASSLDRSRNEKLFF
NA	TRBV7-8	many	TRBJ2-1	TGTGCCAGCAGCTTAGCGGGAGCCCAGTTCTTC	CASSLAGAQFF
NA	TRBV7-2	NA	TRBJ2-7	TGTGCCAGCAGCTTATCCGGGGGACTCCCCTACGAGCAGTACTTC	CASSLSGGLPYEQYF
NA	TRBV20-1	many	TRBJ1-1	TGCAGTGCCTGGACATCTCTGAACACTGAAGCTTTCTTT	CSAWTSLNTEAFF
NA	TRBV29-1	many	TRBJ2-1	TGCAGCGTTCAGCCGAGTCTTTACAATGAGCAGTTCTTC	CSVQPSLYNEQFF
NA	TRBV7-8	many	TRBJ2-1	TGTGCCAGCAGCTTAGAGGGCCGACGGGGGAATGAGCAGTTCTTC	CASSLEGRRGNEQFF